This section outlines one TCR beta chain sequence together with its context. The antigen remains unidentified. The data belong to a study of cytomegalovirus exposure and HLA in healthy donors. Findings of the study overall: Presence/absence analyses rested on an assumption that sequencing depth was roughly uniform across donors.

Per the germline V gene, CDR1 is LNHDA and CDR2 is SQIVND (reference sequence). The CDR3 covers 17 residues. Trimming removed 4 bases from V and 2 bases from J; junction bases left unmatched: 9. Primers for the PCR totalled 60 Vbeta and 13 Jbeta. The assay was immunoSEQ multiplex PCR, and TCRdb's table has in-frame clones only and misses some. The sample lists about 190,000 clones; 84% were seen once. This chain joins TRBV19 and TRBJ1-4; 8 bases are shared with TRBD1. Material for sequencing was PBMCs. The source of this sequence is a woman aged 45 to 65 in good health and CMV-seropositive. For the CDR3, the DNA is TGTGCCAGTAGTAAACACAGGGGGGACCGGACTAATGAAAAACTGTTTTTT. The encoded protein is CASSKHRGDRTNEKLFF. The complete variable domain, with remaining parts taken from reference TRBV19 and TRBJ1-4, reads DGGITQSPKYLFRKEGQNVTLSCEQNLNHDAMYWYRQDPGQGLRLIYYSQIVNDFQKGDIAEGYSVSREKKESFPLTVTSAQKNPTAFYLCASSKHRGDRTNEKLFFGSGTQLSVL.